This T cell receptor (beta chain) stems from a study of chemoradiotherapy in HPV16-positive cancers. Clones were sequenced by immunoSEQ multiplex PCR, and TCRdb holds only the in-frame ones, with some missing. This sample yields some 8,800 clones, of which around 70% are seen a single time; 9.1% belongs to the top ten. The sample was collected from a patient who underwent chemoradiotherapy. This sequence was found in a human donor with HPV-associated anogenital cancer.

CDR3 region: CASSLIAGATPGTDTQYF. The CDR3 DNA reads TGTGCCAGCAGCCTCATAGCGGGGGCGACCCCGGGCACAGATACGCAGTATTTT. The genes are TRBV7-2 and TRBJ2-3, with 9 nucleotides matching TRBD2. Germline CDR1 SGHTA, CDR2 FQGNSA. Trimming took 5 bases from V and 1 from J; bases not matched to a gene: 13. CDR3 length: 18 amino acids.